This entry describes one T cell receptor beta chain. Its target is unknown. Germline V gene sequence: CDR1 KGHSH, CDR2 LQKENI. The CDR3 loop spans 15 amino acids. Trimming took 6 bases from V and 4 from J; bases not matched to a gene: 7. This specimen belongs to a study of lymphopenia after photon versus proton radiotherapy. Study-wide results and limits: After lymphocyte nadir, photon-treated repertoires showed oligoclonal expansion, especially CD8+ Temra. Photon-treated patients lost naive T cells and TCR diversity; proton-treated stayed stable. A bigger post-nadir fall in TCR diversity correlated inversely with survival time in deceased patients.

Assay used: immunoSEQ multiplex PCR; TCRdb lists only in-frame clones, some missing. This table holds 20,000 to 25,000 clones, about nine tenths found once. Sequencing used peripheral blood, obtained from a patient treated with proton-based radiotherapy. The chain recombines TRBV18 with TRBJ2-7, with 12 bases matching TRBD1. The clonotype originates from a woman aged 70-85 years with pancreatic cancer. Some clones in this sample may be carry-over from other donors' samples. DNA of the CDR3: TGTGCCAGCTCGTCGGGACAGGGGGCCCTGTACGAGCAGTACTTC. This encodes CASSSGQGALYEQYF.